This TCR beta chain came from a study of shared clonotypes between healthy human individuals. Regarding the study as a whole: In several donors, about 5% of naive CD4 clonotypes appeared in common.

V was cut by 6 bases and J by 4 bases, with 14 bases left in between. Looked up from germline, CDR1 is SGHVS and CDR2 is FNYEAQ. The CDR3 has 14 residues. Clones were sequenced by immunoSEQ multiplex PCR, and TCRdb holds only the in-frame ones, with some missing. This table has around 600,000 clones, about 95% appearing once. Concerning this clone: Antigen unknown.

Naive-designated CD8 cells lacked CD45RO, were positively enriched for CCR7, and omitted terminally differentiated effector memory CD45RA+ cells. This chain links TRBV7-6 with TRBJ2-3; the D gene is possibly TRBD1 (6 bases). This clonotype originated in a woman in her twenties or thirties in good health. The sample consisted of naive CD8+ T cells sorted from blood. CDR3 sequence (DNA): TGTGCCAGCAGGGGATTAGGGGGAGCAGATACGCAGTATTTT. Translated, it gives CASRGLGGADTQYF.